These 4 T cell receptor beta chains came from one sample sequenced in a study of blood T cell repertoires in COVID-19 (TCRdb year 2020). The library was built by means of the immunoSEQ multiplex PCR assay. In TCRdb, the immuneACCESS table is reduced to in-frame sequences with V and J assigned. These tables do not hold every clone; where another copy was compared, an unresolved V gene accounts for under half, and the others remain unexplained. The sample profile shows tens of thousands of clones; around 88% of them were found once. The top ten clones comprise more than 1.5% of the sample. Sample: peripheral blood. All receptors come from a woman aged 80 or over with active or convalescent COVID-19.

This sequence joins TRBV19 and TRBJ2-3; 7 nucleotides match TRBD2. Trimming cost V 1 base and J 5 bases; bases outside gene matches: 6. The CDR3 has 15 residues. Germline V gene sequence: CDR1 LNHDA, CDR2 SQIVND (reference sequence). The CDR3 protein is CASSIGGTGGDTQYF. Here the CDR3 DNA reads TGTGCCAGTAGTATAGGGGGGACGGGGGGAGATACGCAGTATTTT.

This clone was seen only a few times. V usage is TRBV4-1 and J usage is TRBJ1-6; TRBD1 aligns across 11 bases. V trimming: 4 bases; J trimming: 7 bases; junction bases outside the gene matches: 6. Germline-derived CDR1 and CDR2 are MGHRA and YSYEKL. CDR3 size: 16 residues. In DNA, the CDR3 is TGCGCCAGCAGCCCCGGACAGGGGGCTCGCAATTCACCCCTCCACTTT. It encodes CASSPGQGARNSPLHF.

This clone appeared many times. The genes are TRBV7-3 and TRBJ1-6; no firm D call. This CDR3 comprises 19 residues. Germline V lookup: CDR1 SGHTA, CDR2 FQGTGA. The germline V and J ends were trimmed by 2 bases and 4 bases, with 21 bases remaining between them. CDR3: CASSLSPGSHTAYNSPLHF. The CDR3 DNA is TGTGCCAGCAGCTTATCCCCCGGGTCCCACACTGCATATAATTCACCCCTCCACTTT.

This clone was recorded only once. V usage is TRBV12-5 and J usage is TRBJ2-1, with a weak D call TRBD2 (6 bases). The CDR3 runs 16 residues. CDR1 LGHNT and CDR2 FRNRAP come from the germline V gene. With 1 base removed from V and 0 bases from J, the gap between germline ends came to 10 bases. The CDR3 sequence is CASGLGLGDSYNEQFF. CDR3 nucleotide sequence: TGTGCTAGTGGTTTGGGACTAGGAGACTCCTACAATGAGCAGTTCTTC. Filled out from reference TRBV12-5 and TRBJ2-1, the complete variable domain reads DARVTQTPRHKVTEMGQEVTMRCQPILGHNTVFWYRQTMMQGLELLAYFRNRAPLDDSGMPKDRFSAEMPDATLATLKIQPSEPRDSAVYFCASGLGLGDSYNEQFFGPGTRLTVL.